This passage covers 28 T cell receptor beta chains from one sample sequenced in a study of CD8+CD57+ T cells in acquired aplastic anemia (dated by TCRdb to between 2017 and 2018). The reads were generated on an Illumina HiSeq 2000. TCR beta VDJ combination and CDR3 sequence profiling used genomic DNA as the template. The public reads were run again by TCRdb, first through fastp at Q25 and then through MiXCR, and only productive beta chains were kept. Under each unique CDR3 protein, matching rows form one entry showing the most common genes and DNA. The sample data list 450,000 to 550,000 distinct CDR3 sequences, and roughly a third of these were observed just once. The ten largest clones take up under 0.95% of the sample. The patients picked for sequencing were ones in whom flow cytometry had shown an expansion of CD8+CD57+ cells. What was sequenced was sorted CD4+, CD8+, or CD8+CD57+ T cells (not recorded which) from PBMCs. The receptors originated from a human donor with aplastic anemia.

Concerning this clonotype: One base away lies a much larger clone, so this may be a sequencing read error. The chain recombines TRBV4-1 with TRBJ1-2; the D is unclear. The CDR3 has 15 residues. Germline loops: CDR1 MGHRA, CDR2 YSYEKL. The CDR3 DNA reads as TGTGCCAGCAGCAACGCGACATCAGGACTCCATGGCTACACCTTC. Its protein is CASSNATSGLHGYTF.

Notes on this clonotype: A read error may account for a junction end that differs from germline. The CDR3 DNA is TGTGCCGGCAGCACTAGCGGGAGTCCCTACAATGAGCAGTTCTTC. It codes for CAGSTSGSPYNEQFF. The chain is built from TRBV7-8 and TRBJ2-1, with TRBD2 matching over 11 bases. The CDR3 contains 15 residues. The germline V gene encodes CDR1 SGHVS and CDR2 FQNEAQ.

This clonotype was detected a few times. The chain is built from TRBV20-1 and TRBJ1-5; 9 nucleotides line up with TRBD1. CDR1 and CDR2 (germline): DFQATT, SNEGSKA (reference sequence). V dropped 7 bases and J dropped 6; count of bases not matched to a gene: 7. The CDR3 covers 13 residues. The CDR3 DNA sequence: TGCAGTGGGGCACAGGGGGCCTCTCAGCCCCAGCATTTT. The encoded protein is CSGAQGASQPQHF.

The table lists this clonotype with many counts. This chain joins TRBV7-9 and TRBJ2-7, with a weak D call TRBD1 (6 bases). CDR3 size: 16 residues. Germline V gene data show CDR1 as SEHNR and CDR2 as FQNEAQ (reference sequence). The V and J ends lost 5 bases and 4 bases respectively, with 21 bases between them. The CDR3 coding sequence is TGTGCCAGCAGCCTCGAAGGGGGAACCCCTTGGTACGAGCAGTACTTC. The encoded protein is CASSLEGGTPWYEQYF.

The gene calls are TRBV19 and TRBJ2-7, with 7 bases fitting TRBD2. V was pared by 11 bases and J by 4 bases, with 8 bases of the junction left unmatched. Germline assignment: CDR1 LNHDA and CDR2 SQIVND (reference sequence). This CDR3 is built from 12 residues. CDR3 loop: CAWSRGGYEQYF. Here the CDR3 DNA reads TGTGCCTGGAGTAGGGGAGGGTACGAGCAGTACTTC.

This clonotype showed up just a few times. A read error is possible here, since a much larger clone lies one base away. The V gene is TRBV19, the J gene TRBJ1-5; D remains unclear. From germline, CDR1 is LNHDA and CDR2 SQIVND (reference sequence). The CDR3 is 14 amino acids. CDR3 in DNA: TGTGCCAGTAGTAAGCCGGGTAGCAATCAGCCCCGGCATTTT. Protein sequence: CASSKPGSNQPRHF.

This clonotype was seen repeatedly, ten times or more. DNA of the CDR3: TGTGCCAGCAGCTTGAGCACCGGGACAGTGTATGGCTACACCTTC. It translates to CASSLSTGTVYGYTF. The chain recombines TRBV5-6 with TRBJ1-2; 7 bases line up with TRBD1. The J segment lost 5 bases and the V segment lost 1 base, leaving 8 bases of the junction unmatched. This CDR3 has 15 residues. Germline V lookup: CDR1 SGHDT, CDR2 YYEEEE.

This clonotype was picked up many times. The CDR3 sequence is CASSQAQGGPSYGYTF. The CDR3, as DNA: TGCGCCAGCAGCCAAGCACAGGGAGGCCCTAGCTATGGCTACACCTTC. J is TRBJ1-2 and V is TRBV4-3; TRBD1 is a possible D gene (6 bases). The CDR3 totals 16 residues. Germline loops: CDR1 LGHNA, CDR2 YSLEER. V lost 1 base, J lost 4 bases, and 16 bases lay in between.

Many counts were recorded for this clonotype. The V call is TRBV6-1, the J call TRBJ2-7; D unclear. The CDR3 loop spans 12 amino acids. Trimming pared 2 bases from V and 3 bases from J, leaving 5 bases between. Germline lookup yields CDR1 MNHNS and CDR2 SASEGT. The CDR3 here is CASSELVYEQYF. The CDR3 bases are TGTGCCAGCAGTGAACTGGTCTACGAGCAGTACTTC.

CDR3 region: CASSLRLEGYTF. The CDR3 DNA sequence: TGTGCCAGCAGCTTGAGGCTGGAGGGCTACACCTTC. V and J are TRBV5-5 and TRBJ1-2; no reliable D call. Germline V CDR1 and CDR2: SGHKS, YYEKEE (reference sequence). V was trimmed by 1 base and J by 8 bases, leaving 9 bases between them. The CDR3 length is 12 residues. Variable domain in full (rest from reference TRBV5-5 and TRBJ1-2): DAGVTQSPTHLIKTRGQQVTLRCSPISGHKSVSWYQQVLGQGPQFIFQYYEKEERGRGNFPDRFSARQFPNYSSELNVNALLLGDSALYLCASSLRLEGYTFGSGTRLTVV.

This clonotype was seen just once. The chain recombines TRBV7-9 with TRBJ2-5, with D tentatively TRBD1 or TRBD2 (5 bases each). This CDR3 is built from 15 residues. Deletions cut 0 bases from V and 3 bases from J, with 11 bases between. CDR1 and CDR2 (germline): SEHNR, FQNEAQ (reference sequence). The CDR3 loop reads CASSLAGQGEETQYF. The CDR3 bases are TGTGCCAGCAGCTTAGCGGGGCAGGGAGAAGAGACCCAGTACTTC.

As regards this clonotype: An end of the junction differs from the germline gene, which may be a read error. The V call is TRBV19, the J call TRBJ1-6, with D perhaps matching TRBD1 (5 bases). The CDR3 totals 14 residues. CDR1 and CDR2 (germline): LNHDA, SQIVND (reference sequence). As DNA, the CDR3 is TGTGCCAGTAGTATGACAGTAAATAATTCACCCCCCCACTTT. It encodes CASSMTVNNSPPHF.

As to this clonotype: This may be a read error: a much more frequent sequence differs by one nucleotide. The rearrangement links TRBV24-1 to TRBJ2-1; no firm D call. This CDR3 comprises 15 residues. The V gene's germline CDR1 is KGHDR and CDR2 SFDVKD. The CDR3 region has the DNA TGTGCCACCAGTGATGCCCGGGCAGCGCACAATGGGCAGTTCTTC. It translates to CATSDARAAHNGQFF.

The chain has TRBV24-1 and TRBJ1-2; D is perhaps TRBD1 (6 bases). Per the germline V gene, CDR1 is KGHDR and CDR2 is SFDVKD. CDR3 length equals 11 residues. The CDR3 DNA reads TGTGCTAGAGACCACAGGGTTGGCTACACCTTC. It is translated as CARDHRVGYTF.

This clonotype showed up many times. V gene TRBV12-3 or TRBV12-4 combines with J gene TRBJ1-6; D not certain. V shed 6 bases and J shed 10 bases, with 22 bases lying between them. The CDR3 length is 16 residues. The CDR3 coding sequence is TGTGCCAGCAGCCGAAAGGGCGGGGTGGTGAAGTCACCCCTCCACTTT. Residues: CASSRKGGVVKSPLHF.

Concerning this clonotype: Since a much larger clone is just one base distant, this may be a read error. The CDR3 sequence is CASSIWDAEANVLTF. The CDR3 DNA sequence: TGTGCCAGTAGTATCTGGGACGCTGAGGCCAACGTCCTGACTTTC. This sequence joins TRBV19 and TRBJ2-6, with D perhaps matching TRBD1 or TRBD2 (5 bases each). The V gene lost 3 bases and the J gene lost 6 bases, with 12 bases spanning the gap. The CDR3 consists of 15 residues. CDR1 is LNHDA and CDR2 is SQIVND in the germline V gene (reference sequence).

Regarding this clonotype: This may be a read error, as it is one base from a much larger clone. Since no conserved phenylalanine or tryptophan closes the CDR3, a read error is the likely cause. This chain uses TRBV24-1 with TRBJ2-1; D is perhaps TRBD2 (6 bases). Germline CDR1 and CDR2: KGHDR and SFDVKD. The V gene lost 4 bases and the J gene lost 4 bases, with 16 bases spanning the gap. This CDR3 region has 16 residues. CDR3 coding DNA: TGTGCCACCAGTGACCCCCGGGAGCGGTCATACAATGAGCAGTTCCTC. Translating gives CATSDPRERSYNEQFL.

This clonotype was seen a few times. The gene calls are TRBV2 and TRBJ2-1; 7 bases map to TRBD2. V lost 5 bases, J lost 8 bases, and 9 bases stayed unmatched. Germline lookup yields CDR1 SNHLY and CDR2 FYNNEI. This CDR3 has 14 amino acids. This chain's CDR3 is CASSKRTRFDEQFF. CDR3 bases: TGTGCCAGCAGTAAACGGACTAGGTTCGATGAGCAGTTCTTC.

This clonotype came up a few times. The V and J genes are TRBV20-1 and TRBJ1-1; TRBD1 is a possible D gene (6 bases). From germline, CDR1 is DFQATT and CDR2 SNEGSKA (reference sequence). The CDR3 runs 14 residues. The V end was cut by 2 bases, the J end by 2 bases, with 12 bases between. For the CDR3, the DNA is TGCAGTGCTAGACGGGGACACTCTAACACTGAAGCTTTCTTT. Translated: CSARRGHSNTEAFF.

This clonotype appeared many times. The rearrangement links TRBV29-1 to TRBJ2-1; TRBD1 aligns across 7 bases. Germline loops: CDR1 SQVTM, CDR2 ANQGSEA. Trimming at V came to 6 bases and at J to 2 bases, leaving 4 bases not matched to a gene. The CDR3 spans 13 residues. The CDR3 nucleotides read TGCAGCGTGCTGACAGGGACCTACAATGAGCAGTTCTTC. Its protein product is CSVLTGTYNEQFF.

This sequence joins TRBV3-1 and TRBJ1-1; D remains unclear. This CDR3 has 15 residues. V shed 4 bases and J shed 3 bases, with 15 bases lying between them. Germline V gene data show CDR1 as LGHDT and CDR2 as YNNKEL (reference sequence). CDR3 sequence: CASSPLLGVYTEAFF. In DNA, the CDR3 is TGTGCCAGCAGCCCACTTCTCGGGGTTTACACTGAAGCTTTCTTT.

Many counts were recorded for this clonotype. This sequence joins TRBV5-1 and TRBJ1-5; no definite D call. CDR1 is SGHRS, CDR2 YFSETQ, per germline. Trimming pared 0 bases from V and 0 bases from J, leaving 10 bases between. The CDR3 covers 16 residues. CDR3 residues: CASSLDFLGSNQPQHF. The CDR3 DNA reads TGCGCCAGCAGCTTGGACTTCCTGGGTAGCAATCAGCCCCAGCATTTT.

The chain links TRBV24-1 to TRBJ2-1; TRBD2 aligns across 11 bases. There are 19 residues in the CDR3. The V gene end was trimmed by 4 bases and the J gene end by 5 bases; junction bases not matched to a gene: 15. The V gene's germline CDR1 is KGHDR and CDR2 SFDVKD. The CDR3 region has the DNA TGTGCCACCAGTGACCCGGGAGGGAGGGGGACTAGCGGCAACAATGAGCAGTTCTTC. Translated: CATSDPGGRGTSGNNEQFF.

For this clonotype: This could be a read error, since a much larger clone is one nucleotide away. The CDR3 coding sequence is TGTGCCAGCAGCGTAGGGGTAGGGCGCGACGGGCAGTACTTC. It encodes CASSVGVGRDGQYF. The V and J genes are TRBV9 and TRBJ2-7; D unclear. Per germline, CDR1 SGDLS and CDR2 YYNGEE. CDR3 length: 14 amino acids. The V end lost 0 bases, the J end lost 9 bases, and 16 bases lay between the germline ends.

This clonotype was observed a handful of times. J is TRBJ1-4 and V is TRBV5-1; D not resolved. From germline, CDR1 is SGHRS and CDR2 YFSETQ. This CDR3 has 16 residues. The V end lost 4 bases, the J end lost 0 bases, and 13 bases lay between the germline ends. CDR3 sequence (DNA): TGCGCCAGCAGCCGAAACATGGCGACAACTAATGAAAAACTGTTTTTT. It codes for CASSRNMATTNEKLFF.

Many counts were recorded for this clonotype. The chain joins TRBV6-5 to TRBJ2-7; TRBD1 is a possible D gene (6 bases). This CDR3 region has 13 residues. CDR1 is MNHEY and CDR2 is SVGAGI in the germline V gene. The V and J ends lost 7 bases and 0 bases respectively, with 10 bases between them. DNA of the CDR3: TGTGCCAGCAAGAAAGGGGGCTCCTACGAGCAGTACTTC. It specifies CASKKGGSYEQYF.

In this sample, this clonotype turned up many times. The V call is TRBV11-1, the J call TRBJ1-6; 10 bases agree with TRBD1. J gave up 8 bases and V 1 base, and 2 bases lay outside the gene matches. There are 15 residues in the CDR3. Germline V CDR1 and CDR2: SGHAT, FQDESV (reference sequence). The CDR3 loop is CASSLGGTGDSPLHF. In nucleotides, the CDR3 is TGTGCCAGCAGCTTAGGTGGGACAGGGGATTCACCCCTCCACTTT.

This clonotype turned up a few times. The CDR3 loop is CSGRQGAGGELFF. DNA for the CDR3: TGCAGTGGGAGACAGGGGGCTGGCGGGGAGCTGTTTTTT. V gene TRBV20-1 combines with J gene TRBJ2-2; 10 positions agree with TRBD1. The germline V gene encodes CDR1 DFQATT and CDR2 SNEGSKA (reference sequence). This CDR3 comprises 13 residues. J was trimmed by 7 bases and V by 7 bases; bases with no gene match: 6.